The subject of this entry is one T cell receptor beta chain. The antigen this receptor binds is unknown. Qualities for individual bases were not recorded, and no much larger clone is one base off. Counted from cysteine to phenylalanine, this CDR3 has 14 amino acids. Of all the DNA, just the CDR3 is kept, 42 bases in frame from base 1. Relative to germline, V is missing 5 bases and J is missing 1 base, with 2 bases of the junction outside any gene match. From the germline V gene (reference sequence), CDR1 is SEHNR and CDR2 is FQNEAQ. The sample is drawn from a study of siplizumab effects on memory and regulatory T cells (dated by TCRdb to 2018 to 2020). With respect to the entire study: The study looked at the effect of siplizumab, an anti-CD2 antibody, on alloreactive T-cell subsets in allogeneic mixed lymphocyte reactions made from human PBMCs. What the authors observed across the whole study: The suppressive function of proliferating Tregs from siplizumab cultures was not functionally confirmed. Roughly 80-97% of proliferating CD4+ or CD8+ clones could not be assigned a naive or memory phenotype. Among mappable alloreactive CD4+ clones, the Treg-derived fraction averaged around 70% with siplizumab versus around 29% in control reactions. Unstimulated naive T cells appeared more diverse than memory T cells, and naive cells seemed to contribute substantially to the alloresponse. The cumulative frequency of alloreactive sequences that could be traced back to unstimulated CD4+ memory T cells was significantly reduced by siplizumab. Because sequences at frequencies below about 10^-5 were poorly captured, only a minor fraction of alloreactive clones could be mapped back to unstimulated subsets.

The library was made by the immunoSEQ multiplex PCR assay. Each sample had some 9.7 x 10^4 TCR templates assayed by the deep sequencing platform. Genomic DNA extracted from sorted T cells was the material used for TCRbeta CDR3 sequencing. From the authors' description of their analysis: The R programming language was used for clonal analysis of the TCRbeta CDR3 data. Unstimulated samples were compared with post-reaction CFSE-low samples to define alloreactive CD4+ and CD8+ clones. Alloreactive CD4+ clones were assigned to regulatory or non-regulatory origin by matching sequences to sorted unstimulated Treg and non-Treg repertoires. TCRdb's version of the immuneACCESS table is confined to in-frame rearrangements and falls short of the full clone set. An unresolved V gene accounts for under half of the shortfall where checked; the remainder is of unknown origin. From that table come the V and J calls and clone size; the DNA was used to work out D and trimming. Recorded for this sample are 85,000 to 130,000 clones; roughly nine tenths of them occurred a single time. The ten most abundant clones make up about 0.7% of the sample.

Sorted unstimulated T cells and proliferating T cells recovered from mixed lymphocyte reactions were subjected to TCRbeta CDR3 sequencing. Fresh whole blood from nine to eleven HLA-typed healthy donors served as the source for isolating PBMCs. To map where alloreactive clones came from, CD4+ regulatory T cells in the unstimulated state were FACS-sorted. Specimen: Tregs sorted from blood. The chain joins TRBV7-9 to TRBJ2-7; the junction holds 10 bases that match TRBD2. This TCR derives from a human donor in good health. Read as DNA, the sequence is TGTGCCAGCAGCCGGACTAGCGGTTCCTACGAGCAGTACTTC. Protein translation: CASSRTSGSYEQYF.